Each of the 2 T cell receptor beta chains below was sequenced from the same sample in a study of radiotherapy plus CTLA-4 blockade in lung cancer. Sequencing used immunoSEQ multiplex PCR; TCRdb keeps in-frame clones, though not all of them. Altogether 50,000 to 65,000 clones are present, around 85% being singletons, with the ten largest covering roughly 15%. The sequencing used peripheral blood, collected from a patient treated with radiotherapy plus ipilimumab. Every receptor here comes from a human donor with non-small cell lung cancer who had a complete response to radiotherapy plus ipilimumab.

The chain couples TRBV2 to TRBJ2-1; D remains unclear. V lost 7 bases to trimming and J lost 4 bases, with 8 bases between them. The germline V gene encodes CDR1 SNHLY and CDR2 FYNNEI. The CDR3 runs to 12 residues. The CDR3 region is CASILQYNEQFF. CDR3 DNA sequence: TGTGCCAGCATTTTACAGTACAATGAGCAGTTCTTC.

The chain combines TRBV30 with TRBJ1-5, with 12 nucleotides matching TRBD1. Trimming removed 3 bases from V and 2 bases from J; junction bases left unmatched: 14. CDR1 is GTSNPN and CDR2 is SVGIG in the germline V gene (reference sequence). The CDR3 extends over 19 amino acids. The CDR3 DNA sequence: TGTGCCTGGAGCTCGCCCGGGACAGGGGGCGGGTTGGGCAATCAGCCCCAGCATTTT. It encodes CAWSSPGTGGGLGNQPQHF.